The clone carrying this T cell receptor beta chain was detected only once. This specimen comes from a study of CD8 T cells in Susac syndrome. J gave up 2 bases and V 2 bases, and 5 bases lay outside the gene matches. Germline-derived CDR1 and CDR2 are LGHDT and YNNKEL (reference sequence). This CDR3 comprises 16 residues. The sequenced target, TCR beta, came from blood CD8+ and CD4+ T cells. Healthy donors acted as controls, with matching for age and sex. Negative isolation yielded the CD8+ and CD4+ T cells, while FACS enriched the TEMRA cells. An amount of RNA that ranged from roughly 0.45 to 1 ug was reverse transcribed with random hexamers. Amplification of TCR beta CDR3 used immunoSEQ multiplex PCR across 54 Vbeta and 13 Jbeta. TCRdb recomputed calls from the immunoSEQ multiplex PCR reads with MiXCR, one row per CDR3 protein. The sample has 180,000 or so distinct CDR3 sequences, around 96% seen once.

V and J are TRBV3-1 and TRBJ2-2, with 7 bases identical to TRBD1. Specimen: CD4+ T cells from PBMCs. The source is a human donor in good health. In DNA, the CDR3 is TGTGCCAGCAGCCAACCGACAGGGCGAAACACCGGGGAGCTGTTTTTT. It is translated as CASSQPTGRNTGELFF.